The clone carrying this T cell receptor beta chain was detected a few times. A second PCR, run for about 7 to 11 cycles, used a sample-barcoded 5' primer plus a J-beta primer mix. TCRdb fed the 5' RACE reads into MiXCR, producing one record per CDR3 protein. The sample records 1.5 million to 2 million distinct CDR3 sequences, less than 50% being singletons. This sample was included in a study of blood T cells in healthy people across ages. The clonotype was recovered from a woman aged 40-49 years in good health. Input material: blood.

The CDR3 nucleotides read TGTGCCAGCAGTTTCGGGGGGATGGGGGCCAACGTCCTGACTTTC. It specifies CASSFGGMGANVLTF. The J gene is TRBJ2-6, the V gene TRBV12-3 or TRBV12-4; 7 nucleotides agree with TRBD2. J gave up 4 bases and V 3 bases, and 3 bases lay outside the gene matches. The CDR3 is 15 residues long.